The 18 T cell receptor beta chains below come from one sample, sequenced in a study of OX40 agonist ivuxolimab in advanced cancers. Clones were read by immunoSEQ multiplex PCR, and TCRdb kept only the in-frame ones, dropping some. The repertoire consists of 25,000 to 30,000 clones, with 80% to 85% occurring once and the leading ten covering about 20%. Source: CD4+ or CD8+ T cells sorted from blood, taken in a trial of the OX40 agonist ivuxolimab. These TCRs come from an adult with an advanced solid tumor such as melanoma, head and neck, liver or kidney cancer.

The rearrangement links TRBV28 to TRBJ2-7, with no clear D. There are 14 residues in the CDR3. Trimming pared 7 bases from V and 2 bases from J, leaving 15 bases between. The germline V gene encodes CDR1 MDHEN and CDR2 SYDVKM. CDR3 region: CASTLTGLTYEQYF. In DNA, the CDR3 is TGTGCCAGCACCCTAACCGGGCTCACCTACGAGCAGTACTTC.

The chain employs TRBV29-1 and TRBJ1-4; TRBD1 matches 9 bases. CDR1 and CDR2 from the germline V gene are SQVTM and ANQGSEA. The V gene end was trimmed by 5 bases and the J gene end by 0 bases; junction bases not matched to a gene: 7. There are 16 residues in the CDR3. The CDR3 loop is CSVRYRGPATNEKLFF. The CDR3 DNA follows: TGCAGCGTTCGATACAGGGGGCCAGCAACTAATGAAAAACTGTTTTTT.

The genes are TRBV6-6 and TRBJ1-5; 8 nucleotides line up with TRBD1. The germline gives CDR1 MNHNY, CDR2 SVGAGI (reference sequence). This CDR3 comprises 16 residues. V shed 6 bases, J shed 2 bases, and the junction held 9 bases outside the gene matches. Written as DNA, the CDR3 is TGTGCCAGCAGCTCCTCCCCAGGGGGCGGCAATCAGCCCCAGCATTTT. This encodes CASSSSPGGGNQPQHF.

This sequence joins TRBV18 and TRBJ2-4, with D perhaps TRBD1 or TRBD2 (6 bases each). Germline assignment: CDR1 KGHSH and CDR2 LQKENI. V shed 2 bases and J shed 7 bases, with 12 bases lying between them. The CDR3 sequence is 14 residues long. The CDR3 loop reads CASSPGEGGNIQYF. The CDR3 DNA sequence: TGTGCCAGCTCACCAGGTGAAGGGGGGAACATTCAGTACTTC.

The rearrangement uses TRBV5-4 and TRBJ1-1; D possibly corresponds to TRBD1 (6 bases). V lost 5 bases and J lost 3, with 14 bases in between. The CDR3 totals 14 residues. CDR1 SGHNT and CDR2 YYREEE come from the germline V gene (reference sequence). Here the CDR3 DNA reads TGTGCCAGCAGAATTGGGGGCACCGACACTGAAGCTTTCTTT. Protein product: CASRIGGTDTEAFF.

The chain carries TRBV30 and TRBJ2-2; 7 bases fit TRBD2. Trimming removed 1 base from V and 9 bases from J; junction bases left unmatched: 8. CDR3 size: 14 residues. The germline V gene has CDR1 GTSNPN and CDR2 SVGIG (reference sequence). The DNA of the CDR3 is TGTGCCTGGAGTGATCTTTGGCGGGAGAGGGAGCTGTTTTTT. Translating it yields CAWSDLWRERELFF.

The CDR3 region is CASSYYRIGQPQHF. The CDR3, as DNA: TGTGCCAGCAGTTACTACAGGATCGGGCAGCCCCAGCATTTT. This sequence joins TRBV6-6 and TRBJ1-5, with D maybe TRBD1 (5 bases). Germline assignment: CDR1 MNHNY and CDR2 SVGAGI (reference sequence). The V end was cut by 1 base, the J end by 7 bases, with 11 bases between. There are 14 residues in the CDR3.

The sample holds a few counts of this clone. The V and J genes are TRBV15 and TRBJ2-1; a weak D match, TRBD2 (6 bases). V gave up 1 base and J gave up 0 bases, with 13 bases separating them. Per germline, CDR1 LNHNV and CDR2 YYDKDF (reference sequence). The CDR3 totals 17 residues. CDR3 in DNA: TGTGCCACCAGCAGAGGGGAGGAGGGCTTCTCCTACAATGAGCAGTTCTTC. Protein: CATSRGEEGFSYNEQFF.

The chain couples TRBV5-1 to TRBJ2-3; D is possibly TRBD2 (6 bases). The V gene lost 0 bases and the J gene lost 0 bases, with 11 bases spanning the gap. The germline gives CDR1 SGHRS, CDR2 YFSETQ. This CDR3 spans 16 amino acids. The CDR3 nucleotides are TGCGCCAGCAGCTTGGTAGGCGGGACCAGCACAGATACGCAGTATTTT. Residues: CASSLVGGTSTDTQYF. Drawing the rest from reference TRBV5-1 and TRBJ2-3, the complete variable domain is KAGVTQTPRYLIKTRGQQVTLSCSPISGHRSVSWYQQTPGQGLQFLFEYFSETQRNKGNFPGRFSGRQFSNSRSEMNVSTLELGDSALYLCASSLVGGTSTDTQYFGPGTRLTVL.

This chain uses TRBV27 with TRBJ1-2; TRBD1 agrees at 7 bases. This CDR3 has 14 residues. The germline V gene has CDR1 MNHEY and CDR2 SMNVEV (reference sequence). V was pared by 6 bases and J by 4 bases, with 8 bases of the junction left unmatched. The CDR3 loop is CASSRGGLVYGYTF. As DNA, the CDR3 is TGTGCCAGCAGCAGGGGGGGTCTAGTCTATGGCTACACCTTC.

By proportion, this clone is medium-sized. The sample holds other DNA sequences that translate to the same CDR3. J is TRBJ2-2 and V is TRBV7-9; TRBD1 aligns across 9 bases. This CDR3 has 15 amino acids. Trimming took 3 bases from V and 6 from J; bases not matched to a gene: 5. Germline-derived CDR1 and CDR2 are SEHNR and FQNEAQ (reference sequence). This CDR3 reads CASSFPGQGAGELFF. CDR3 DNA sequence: TGTGCCAGCAGCTTTCCGGGACAGGGAGCCGGGGAGCTGTTTTTT.

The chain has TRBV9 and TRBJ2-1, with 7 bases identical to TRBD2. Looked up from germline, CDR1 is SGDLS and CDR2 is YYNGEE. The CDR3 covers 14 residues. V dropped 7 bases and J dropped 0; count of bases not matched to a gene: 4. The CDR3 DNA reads TGTGCCAGCGGCGGGAGTAGCTCCTACAATGAGCAGTTCTTC. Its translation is CASGGSSSYNEQFF.

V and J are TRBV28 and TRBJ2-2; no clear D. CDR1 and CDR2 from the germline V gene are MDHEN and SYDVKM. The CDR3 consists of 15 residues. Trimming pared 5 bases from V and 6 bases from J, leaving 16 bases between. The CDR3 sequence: CASSQIQRFAGELFF. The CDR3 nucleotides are TGTGCCAGCAGTCAAATACAGAGATTTGCCGGGGAGCTGTTTTTT.

CDR3 region: CASSQDGGGPYNQPQHF. Here the CDR3 DNA reads TGCGCCAGCAGCCAAGATGGGGGGGGTCCTTACAATCAGCCCCAGCATTTT. The chain recombines TRBV4-1 with TRBJ1-5; a weak D match, TRBD1 (5 bases). In germline, CDR1 is MGHRA, CDR2 YSYEKL. Trimming shortened V by 0 bases and J by 3 bases, and 15 bases separated the two germline ends. This CDR3 spans 17 amino acids.

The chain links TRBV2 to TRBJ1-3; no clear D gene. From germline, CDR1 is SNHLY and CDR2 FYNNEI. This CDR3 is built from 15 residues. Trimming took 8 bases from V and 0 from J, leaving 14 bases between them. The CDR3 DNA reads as TGTGCCAGCTTACGCTCTGTGGTCTCTGGAAACACCATATATTTT. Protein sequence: CASLRSVVSGNTIYF.

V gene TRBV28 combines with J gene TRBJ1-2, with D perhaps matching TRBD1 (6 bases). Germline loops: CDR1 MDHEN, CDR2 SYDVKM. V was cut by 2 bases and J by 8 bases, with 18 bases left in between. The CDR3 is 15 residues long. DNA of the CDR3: TGTGCCAGCAGTTTAGGGCAGGGGTATAGGACGGGCTACACCTTC. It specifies CASSLGQGYRTGYTF.

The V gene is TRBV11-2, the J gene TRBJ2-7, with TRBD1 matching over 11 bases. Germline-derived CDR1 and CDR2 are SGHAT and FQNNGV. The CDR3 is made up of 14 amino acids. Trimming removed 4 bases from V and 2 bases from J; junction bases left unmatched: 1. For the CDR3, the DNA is TGTGCCAGCAGCTGGACAGGGGGCACCTACGAGCAGTACTTC. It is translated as CASSWTGGTYEQYF.

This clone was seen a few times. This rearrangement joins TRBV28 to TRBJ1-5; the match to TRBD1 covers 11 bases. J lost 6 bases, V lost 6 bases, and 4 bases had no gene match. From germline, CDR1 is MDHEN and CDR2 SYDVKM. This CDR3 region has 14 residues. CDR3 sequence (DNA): TGTGCCAGCAGCCCGGACAGGGGGCTTCAGCCCCAGCATTTT. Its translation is CASSPDRGLQPQHF.